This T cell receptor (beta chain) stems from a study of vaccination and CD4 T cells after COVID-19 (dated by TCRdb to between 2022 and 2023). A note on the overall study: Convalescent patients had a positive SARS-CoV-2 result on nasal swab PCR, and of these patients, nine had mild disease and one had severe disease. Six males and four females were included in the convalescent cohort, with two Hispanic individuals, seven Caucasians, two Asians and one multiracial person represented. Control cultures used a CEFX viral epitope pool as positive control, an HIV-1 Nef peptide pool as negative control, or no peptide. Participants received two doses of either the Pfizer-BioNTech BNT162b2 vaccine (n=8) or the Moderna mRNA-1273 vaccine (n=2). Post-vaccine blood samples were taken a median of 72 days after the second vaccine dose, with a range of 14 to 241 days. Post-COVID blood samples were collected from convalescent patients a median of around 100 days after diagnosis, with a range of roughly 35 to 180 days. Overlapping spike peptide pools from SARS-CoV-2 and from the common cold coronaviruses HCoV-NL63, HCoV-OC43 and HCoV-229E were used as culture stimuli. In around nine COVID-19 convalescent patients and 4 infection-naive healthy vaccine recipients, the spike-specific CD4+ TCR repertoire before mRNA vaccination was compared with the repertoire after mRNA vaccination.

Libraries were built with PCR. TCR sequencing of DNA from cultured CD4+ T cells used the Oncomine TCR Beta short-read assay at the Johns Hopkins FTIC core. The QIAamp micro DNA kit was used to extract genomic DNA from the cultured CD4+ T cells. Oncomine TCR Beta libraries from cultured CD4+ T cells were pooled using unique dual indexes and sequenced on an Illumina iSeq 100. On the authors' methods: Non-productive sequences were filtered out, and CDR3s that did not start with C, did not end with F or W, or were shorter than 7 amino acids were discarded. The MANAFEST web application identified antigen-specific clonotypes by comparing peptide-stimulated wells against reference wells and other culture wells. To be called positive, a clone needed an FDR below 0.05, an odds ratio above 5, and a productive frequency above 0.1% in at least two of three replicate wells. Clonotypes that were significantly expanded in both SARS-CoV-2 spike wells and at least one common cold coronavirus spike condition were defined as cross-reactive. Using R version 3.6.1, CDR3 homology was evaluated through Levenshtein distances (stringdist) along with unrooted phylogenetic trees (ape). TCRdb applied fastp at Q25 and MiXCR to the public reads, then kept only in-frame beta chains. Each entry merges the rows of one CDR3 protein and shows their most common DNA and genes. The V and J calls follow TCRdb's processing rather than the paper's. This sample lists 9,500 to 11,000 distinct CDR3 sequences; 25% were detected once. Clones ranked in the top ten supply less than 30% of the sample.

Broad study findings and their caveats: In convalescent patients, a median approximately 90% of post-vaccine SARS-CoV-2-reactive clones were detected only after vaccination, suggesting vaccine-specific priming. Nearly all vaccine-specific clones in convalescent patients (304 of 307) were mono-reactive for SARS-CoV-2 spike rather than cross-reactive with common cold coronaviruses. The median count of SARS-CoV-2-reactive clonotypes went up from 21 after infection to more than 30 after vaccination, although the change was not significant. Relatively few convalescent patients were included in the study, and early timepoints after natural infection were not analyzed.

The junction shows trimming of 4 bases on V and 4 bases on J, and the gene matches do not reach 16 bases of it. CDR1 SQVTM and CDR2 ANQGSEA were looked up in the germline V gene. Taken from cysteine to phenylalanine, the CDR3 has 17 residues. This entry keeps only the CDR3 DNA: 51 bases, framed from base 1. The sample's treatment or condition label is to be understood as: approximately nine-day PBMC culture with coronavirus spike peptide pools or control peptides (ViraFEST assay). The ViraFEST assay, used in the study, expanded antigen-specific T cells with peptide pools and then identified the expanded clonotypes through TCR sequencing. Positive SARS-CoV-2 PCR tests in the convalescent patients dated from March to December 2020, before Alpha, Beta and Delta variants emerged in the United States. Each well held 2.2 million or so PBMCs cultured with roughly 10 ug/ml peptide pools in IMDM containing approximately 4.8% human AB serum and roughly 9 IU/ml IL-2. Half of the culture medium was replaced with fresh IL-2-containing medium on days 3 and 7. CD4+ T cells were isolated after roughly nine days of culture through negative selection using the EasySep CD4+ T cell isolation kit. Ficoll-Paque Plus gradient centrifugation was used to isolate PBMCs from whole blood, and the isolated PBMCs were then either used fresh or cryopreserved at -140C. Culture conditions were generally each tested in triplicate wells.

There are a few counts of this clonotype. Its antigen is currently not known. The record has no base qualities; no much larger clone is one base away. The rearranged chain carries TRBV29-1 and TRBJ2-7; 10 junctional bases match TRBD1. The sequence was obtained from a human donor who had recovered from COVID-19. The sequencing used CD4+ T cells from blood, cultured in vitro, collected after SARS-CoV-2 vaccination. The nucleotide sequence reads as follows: TGCAGCGTTGCAGGACTCAGATGGGACAGGGGATCTTACGAGCAGTACTTC. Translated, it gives CSVAGLRWDRGSYEQYF.